This TCR beta chain was recorded in a study of T cell repertoires in ileal Crohn's disease. This clone was observed a handful of times. No antigen is known for it. Study outcomes and limitations: All patients with clonality above 26.8% had endoscopic recurrence.

This CDR3 has 12 residues. Germline V gene data show CDR1 as GTSNPN and CDR2 as SVGIG (reference sequence). Trimming removed 1 base from V and 5 bases from J; junction bases left unmatched: 2. Only in-frame clones appear in the TCRdb table, and some are missing; sequencing was by immunoSEQ multiplex PCR. The sample includes several thousand clones, roughly three quarters seen only once; the top ten take less than 20%. This sequence joins TRBV30 and TRBJ2-7; TRBD1 aligns across 7 bases. The clonotype comes from an adult with Crohn's disease. Sequencing input: ileal tissue. CDR3 nucleotides: TGTGCCTGGAGTGCGACAGGGAACGAGCAGTACTTC. It specifies CAWSATGNEQYF. Filled out from reference TRBV30 and TRBJ2-7, the complete variable domain reads SQTIHQWPATLVQPVGSPLSLECTVEGTSNPNLYWYRQAAGRGLQLLFYSVGIGQISSEVPQNLSASRPQDRQFILSSKKLLLSDSGFYLCAWSATGNEQYFGPGTRLTVT.